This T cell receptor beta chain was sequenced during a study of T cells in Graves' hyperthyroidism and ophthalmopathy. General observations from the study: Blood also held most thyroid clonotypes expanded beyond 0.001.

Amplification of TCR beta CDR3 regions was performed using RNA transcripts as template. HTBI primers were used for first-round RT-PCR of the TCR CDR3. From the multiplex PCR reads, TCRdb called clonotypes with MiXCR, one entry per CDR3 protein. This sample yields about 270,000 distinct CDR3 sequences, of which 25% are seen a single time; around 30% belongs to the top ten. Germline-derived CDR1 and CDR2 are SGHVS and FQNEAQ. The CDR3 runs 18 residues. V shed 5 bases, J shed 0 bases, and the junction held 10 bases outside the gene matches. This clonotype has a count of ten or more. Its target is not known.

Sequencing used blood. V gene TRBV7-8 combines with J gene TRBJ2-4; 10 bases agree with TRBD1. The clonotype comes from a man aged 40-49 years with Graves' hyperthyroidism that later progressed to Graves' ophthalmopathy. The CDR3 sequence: CASSRDRGGGLAKNIQYF. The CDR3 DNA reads TGTGCCAGCAGCCGGGACAGGGGAGGGGGACTAGCCAAAAACATTCAGTACTTC. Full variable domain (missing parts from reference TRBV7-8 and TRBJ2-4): GAGVSQSPRYKVAKRGQDVALRCDPISGHVSLFWYQQALGQGPEFLTYFQNEAQLDKSGLPSDRFFAERPEGSVSTLKIQRTQQEDSAVYLCASSRDRGGGLAKNIQYFGAGTRLSVL.